This T cell receptor beta chain is drawn from a study of T cells after yellow fever vaccination. Many counts were recorded for this clonotype. V lost 0 bases and J lost 1, with 8 bases in between. Germline loops: CDR1 DFQATT, CDR2 SNEGSKA (reference sequence). The CDR3 length is 14 residues. TCRdb ran MiXCR on the 5' RACE reads and lists one entry per CDR3 protein. The repertoire includes about 240,000 distinct CDR3 sequences, approximately 3.8% of them detected once, and 15% to 20% sits in the top ten. This chain uses TRBV20-1 with TRBJ2-3; D uncertain. The source material was PBMCs, sampled 15 days after the yellow fever booster vaccination. This receptor was obtained from a man between 18 and 35 years old who received the YFV17D yellow fever vaccine. The CDR3 DNA reads TGCAGTGCTAGAGACCCCCCACGCACAGATACGCAGTATTTT. Its protein is CSARDPPRTDTQYF.